Listed here are 17 T cell receptor beta chains from one sample, sequenced in a study of human thymus T cells. Data came from immunoSEQ multiplex PCR; TCRdb stores just in-frame clones and leaves some out. Of roughly 86,000 clones listed, just over 95% were seen once; the top ten hold under 0.035%. The study used thymus tissue resected during corrective heart surgery. Sequencing used thymus tissue. These receptors originate from a boy under three years old with a congenital heart defect but otherwise immunologically healthy.

The rearrangement links TRBV11-2 to TRBJ1-4; D is possibly TRBD1 (6 bases). Germline CDR1 is SGHAT and CDR2 is FQNNGV. The CDR3 loop spans 17 amino acids. The germline V and J ends were trimmed by 5 bases and 11 bases, with 27 bases remaining between them. The CDR3 loop reads CASSPKPVGGSVGKLFF. CDR3 coding DNA: TGTGCCAGCAGCCCTAAGCCTGTAGGGGGATCCGTTGGGAAACTGTTTTTT.

This chain joins TRBV7-2 and TRBJ2-3; 15 bases map to TRBD2. The V gene end was trimmed by 5 bases and the J gene end by 6 bases; junction bases not matched to a gene: 6. There are 16 residues in the CDR3. Germline assignment: CDR1 SGHTA and CDR2 FQGNSA. The CDR3 nucleotides are TGTGCCAGCAGCCGGGGACTAGCGGGAGGCCAGGATACGCAGTATTTT. As protein: CASSRGLAGGQDTQYF. Based on the CDR3 plus reference TRBV7-2 and TRBJ2-3, the full variable domain is GAGVSQSPSNKVTEKGKDVELRCDPISGHTALYWYRQSLGQGLEFLIYFQGNSAPDKSGLPSDRFSAERTGGSVSTLTIQRTQQEDSAVYLCASSRGLAGGQDTQYFGPGTRLTVL.

The rearrangement uses TRBV14 and TRBJ2-7; D is perhaps TRBD1 (5 bases). This CDR3 is built from 17 residues. CDR1 and CDR2 from the germline V gene are SGHDN and FVKESK. Trimming removed 0 bases from V and 6 bases from J, with 21 bases in between. CDR3 region: CASSQDPLSRRGTEQYF. CDR3 DNA: TGTGCCAGCAGCCAAGATCCTCTTTCTCGTAGGGGTACCGAGCAGTACTTC.

The chain recombines TRBV7-9 with TRBJ2-7, with D possibly TRBD2 on 6 matching bases. The CDR3 runs 16 residues. CDR1 is SEHNR, CDR2 FQNEAQ, per germline (reference sequence). V lost 5 bases to trimming and J lost 4 bases, with 21 bases between them. CDR3 DNA sequence: TGTGCCAGCAGCATAGAGGGGACTCCACTTGGGTACGAGCAGTACTTC. This gives the protein CASSIEGTPLGYEQYF.

The V and J genes are TRBV10-2 and TRBJ2-3, with D perhaps matching TRBD1 or TRBD2 (6 bases each). Germline V gene sequence: CDR1 WSHSY, CDR2 SAAADI. Trimming pared 3 bases from V and 5 bases from J, leaving 27 bases between. CDR3 length equals 19 residues. CDR3 nucleotides: TGCGCCAGCAGTGAAAGAGCCAGGAGAGGGGGGCCTTCTGGAGATACGCAGTATTTT. Residues: CASSERARRGGPSGDTQYF.

The gene calls are TRBV6-1 and TRBJ2-7; D may be TRBD2 (6 bases). The germline V gene has CDR1 MNHNS and CDR2 SASEGT. The V and J ends lost 6 bases and 3 bases respectively, with 6 bases between them. This CDR3 has 11 amino acids. CDR3 sequence: CASSGSYEQYF. The CDR3 nucleotides read TGTGCCAGCAGCGGGAGCTACGAGCAGTACTTC.

V gene TRBV4-2 combines with J gene TRBJ2-3; TRBD2 matches at 10 bases. V trimming: 4 bases; J trimming: 2 bases; junction bases outside the gene matches: 3. Germline values: CDR1 LGHNA, CDR2 YNFKEQ. There are 15 residues in the CDR3. CDR3 nucleotide sequence: TGTGCCAGCAGCCCACTAGCGGGGCTCACAGATACGCAGTATTTT. It codes for CASSPLAGLTDTQYF.

The V gene is TRBV27, the J gene TRBJ2-5; TRBD2 might be the D (6 bases). V lost 4 bases to trimming and J lost 3 bases, with 9 bases between them. There are 13 residues in the CDR3. Germline CDR1 MNHEY, CDR2 SMNVEV (reference sequence). The CDR3 reads CASSWGLKETQYF. The CDR3 nucleotides read TGTGCCAGCAGTTGGGGACTCAAAGAGACCCAGTACTTC.

The genes are TRBV6-6 and TRBJ2-5, with a possible D match to TRBD2 (7 bases). Trimming shortened V by 5 bases and J by 4 bases, and 14 bases separated the two germline ends. The CDR3 covers 14 residues. Germline V lookup: CDR1 MNHNY, CDR2 SVGAGI (reference sequence). In DNA, the CDR3 is TGTGCCAGCAGTCGTTTCGGGGGGCGAGAGACCCAGTACTTC. Translation: CASSRFGGRETQYF.

The rearrangement uses TRBV5-1 and TRBJ1-3, with TRBD1 as a possible D gene (6 bases). V was clipped by 0 bases and J by 3 bases, with 22 bases between them. CDR3 length: 19 residues. Germline-derived CDR1 and CDR2 are SGHRS and YFSETQ. The CDR3 loop is CASSLACVPQGRLGNTIYF. CDR3 sequence (DNA): TGCGCCAGCAGCTTGGCCTGTGTGCCCCAGGGGAGGCTTGGAAACACCATATATTTT.

V and J are TRBV7-9 and TRBJ2-7, with 7 bases matching TRBD2. V trimming: 5 bases; J trimming: 7 bases; junction bases outside the gene matches: 8. CDR1 and CDR2 from the germline V gene are SEHNR and FQNEAQ (reference sequence). This CDR3 has 13 residues. The CDR3 loop reads CASSPGTTPEQYF. CDR3 in DNA: TGTGCCAGCAGCCCCGGGACTACCCCGGAGCAGTACTTC.

This rearrangement joins TRBV7-9 to TRBJ2-2; D is ambiguous. The CDR3 covers 14 residues. Germline V gives CDR1 SEHNR, CDR2 FQNEAQ (reference sequence). Between the trimmed V and J ends, which lost 3 bases and 6 bases, there was a span of 11 bases. As DNA, the CDR3 is TGTGCCAGCAGCTTCCCAGAGGAATCCGGGGAGCTGTTTTTT. Its protein is CASSFPEESGELFF. Supplemented by reference TRBV7-9 and TRBJ2-2, the full variable domain reads DTGVSQNPRHKITKRGQNVTFRCDPISEHNRLYWYRQTLGQGPEFLTYFQNEAQLEKSRLLSDRFSAERPKGSFSTLEIQRTEQGDSAMYLCASSFPEESGELFFGEGSRLTVL.

The rearrangement joins TRBV28 to TRBJ1-5, with D possibly matching TRBD1 (5 bases). V was clipped by 3 bases and J by 11 bases, with 17 bases between them. Germline CDR1 MDHEN, CDR2 SYDVKM. The CDR3 loop spans 14 amino acids. The CDR3 nucleotides are TGTGCCAGCAGTTTTGGCAGGGCCACTCTCGCCCAGCATTTT. It specifies CASSFGRATLAQHF.

The rearrangement links TRBV4-3 to TRBJ1-1, with D unresolved. From germline, CDR1 is LGHNA and CDR2 YSLEER. V was pared by 4 bases and J by 1 base, with 13 bases between. The CDR3 extends over 15 amino acids. The CDR3 DNA is TGCGCCAGCAGCCGATCCAGGACGGCGAACACTGAAGCTTTCTTT. As protein: CASSRSRTANTEAFF.

This rearrangement joins TRBV21-1 to TRBJ1-6; the DNA was not compared with TRBD1, the D call given in the table. TRBV21-1 is annotated as a pseudogene. The CDR3 spans 17 residues. The CDR3 spells CASSPPGGASYNSPLHF. The CDR3 nucleotides read TGTGCCAGCAGCCCGCCAGGGGGCGCTTCCTATAATTCACCCCTCCACTTT.

The chain recombines TRBV27 with TRBJ1-2; the D is unclear. V gave up 3 bases and J gave up 7 bases, with 12 bases separating them. The CDR3 runs to 13 residues. The germline CDR1 and CDR2 sequences are MNHEY and SMNVEV (reference sequence). CDR3 bases: TGTGCCAGCAGTTTCGGGCAGCTAACTGGCTACACCTTC. Encoded protein: CASSFGQLTGYTF.

The V and J genes are TRBV29-1 and TRBJ2-5; D gene unclear. This CDR3 comprises 12 residues. With 4 bases removed from V and 2 bases from J, the gap between germline ends came to 8 bases. CDR1 is SQVTM and CDR2 is ANQGSEA in the germline V gene. Here the CDR3 DNA reads TGCAGCGTTGCCCAGAGTCAAGAGACCCAGTACTTC. As protein: CSVAQSQETQYF.